Here is one TCR beta chain with its context. This clonotype was seen more than once but under ten times. The specificity of this receptor is unknown. The input lacks base qualities; no much larger clone sits a single base away. This sample is part of a study of T cell repertoires in cytomegalovirus infection (dated by TCRdb to between 2018 and 2020). Describing the broader study: The HLA type of each donor mattered for the analysis, because public TCR beta signatures pointed to carriage of CMV infection along with the matching HLA type. What the work shows at the level of the full study, not this receptor alone: In both this cohort and an independent roughly 400-donor cohort, the cumulative frequency of public TCR beta family members distinguished carriers of CMV infection plus the relevant HLA type. The ex vivo response was dominated by HLA-C-restricted CMV-specific TCR beta clonotypes, which also provided the single most frequent clonotype in two of eight donors.

V trim: 8 bases; J trim: 6 bases; unmatched bases: 10. Measured from the cysteine to the phenylalanine, the CDR3 is 14 residues long. Of the read, only the CDR3 DNA is kept; its 42 bases are in frame from base 1. TCRdb records Illumina HiSeq 1500 as the sequencer. The public reads were run again by TCRdb, first through fastp at Q25 and then through MiXCR, and only productive beta chains were kept. Every entry covers one CDR3 protein and lists the most common genes and DNA from its rows. For this sample there are fewer than 350,000 distinct CDR3 sequences; 15% to 20% appear just once. The leading ten clones occupy around 13% of the sample.

Material for sequencing was PBMCs. The chain couples TRBV12-3 or TRBV12-4 to TRBJ2-7; 10 nucleotides in the junction match TRBD1. The receptor comes from a human donor in good health (CMV status not recorded). Some clones in this sample may be carry-over from other donors' samples. The sequenced DNA: TGTGCCAGCGGAACCGGGACAGGGGATACCGAGCAGTACTTC. Translated, this is CASGTGTGDTEQYF.